A single count supports the clone carrying this T cell receptor (beta chain). Germline loops: CDR1 SGHKS, CDR2 YYEKEE (reference sequence). The CDR3 covers 20 residues. Trimming at V came to 0 bases and at J to 2 bases, leaving 18 bases not matched to a gene. Profiled with immunoSEQ multiplex PCR; TCRdb holds only in-frame clones, not every one. In the table there are roughly 200,000 clones, 81% of which are singletons. The data originate from a study of blood T cell repertoires in COVID-19. Sample: PBMCs or T cells enriched from blood (not recorded which). The clonotype originates from a man aged 40-49 years who had recovered from COVID-19. The chain recombines TRBV5-5 with TRBJ2-7; 9 bases line up with TRBD2. The CDR3 DNA reads as TGTGCCAGCAGCTTGGGGGCTCCAAGCGGGAGGCCTGACGCCCCCTACGAGCAGTACTTC. Translating gives CASSLGAPSGRPDAPYEQYF.